One sample yielded the 19 T cell receptor beta chains listed below, sequenced in a study of lymphopenia after photon versus proton radiotherapy. Sequenced by immunoSEQ multiplex PCR; TCRdb stores in-frame clones only, minus some. Altogether around 64,000 clones are present, around 90% being singletons, with the ten largest covering about 2%. The sequencing here drew on peripheral blood, taken from a patient treated with photon-based radiotherapy. These receptor sequences come from a middle-aged woman with cholangiocarcinoma.

The sample holds one count of this clone. The V gene is TRBV20-1, the J gene TRBJ1-1; D is ambiguous. The CDR3 sequence is 11 residues long. The V gene lost 5 bases and the J gene lost 8 bases, with 12 bases spanning the gap. CDR1 and CDR2 (germline): DFQATT, SNEGSKA (reference sequence). The CDR3 region has the DNA TGCAGTGCTCGGTGGGCAGTCGAAGCTTTCTTT. Amino acids: CSARWAVEAFF.

V usage is TRBV7-2 and J usage is TRBJ1-5, with no clear D. The germline V and J ends were trimmed by 4 bases and 1 base, with 11 bases remaining between them. CDR3 length: 15 residues. The V gene's germline CDR1 is SGHTA and CDR2 FQGNSA. The chain's CDR3 is CASSSGVSSNQPQHF. The CDR3 bases are TGTGCCAGCAGCTCGGGAGTTTCGAGCAATCAGCCCCAGCATTTT.

The V and J genes are TRBV29-1 and TRBJ1-1; 10 positions agree with TRBD1. Germline trimming cut 6 bases from V and 4 bases from J; bases unmatched to any gene: 8. The CDR3 runs 14 residues. Germline V gene lookup returns CDR1 SQVTM and CDR2 ANQGSEA. The CDR3 DNA reads as TGCAGCGTCCCGGGACAGGGGTTGTTCACTGAAGCTTTCTTT. Its translation: CSVPGQGLFTEAFF.

The V call is TRBV30, the J call TRBJ2-7; tentative D call: TRBD1 (5 bases). V was shortened by 4 bases and J by 3 bases, with 16 bases between the two germline ends. The CDR3 totals 14 residues. Germline loops: CDR1 GTSNPN, CDR2 SVGIG (reference sequence). The CDR3 loop is CAWNMGQANYEQYF. CDR3 DNA sequence: TGTGCCTGGAATATGGGGCAGGCGAACTACGAGCAGTACTTC.

The V call is TRBV29-1, the J call TRBJ1-1, with 7 bases that match TRBD1. The CDR3 has 13 amino acids. Unmatched junction bases numbered 6, after V lost 2 bases and J lost 6 bases. Germline assignment: CDR1 SQVTM and CDR2 ANQGSEA. The CDR3 nucleotides read TGCAGCGTTGAAAGGGGGCCAATCTCTGAAGCTTTCTTT. As protein: CSVERGPISEAFF.

The chain uses TRBV13 and TRBJ2-1; D unresolved. V was cut by 4 bases and J by 8 bases, with 27 bases left in between. The CDR3 sequence is 18 residues long. Germline V CDR1 and CDR2: PRHDT, FYEKMQ (reference sequence). The CDR3 protein is CASSYRSLNVPGGDEQFF. DNA for the CDR3: TGTGCCAGCAGCTACCGATCGTTGAACGTCCCCGGTGGAGATGAGCAGTTCTTC.

This chain connects TRBV5-1 to TRBJ2-7, with 7 bases lining up with TRBD2. The CDR3 runs 15 residues. J was trimmed by 1 base and V by 7 bases; bases with no gene match: 11. In germline, CDR1 is SGHRS, CDR2 YFSETQ. This CDR3 reads CASGDREGASYEQYF. The CDR3 DNA follows: TGCGCCAGCGGGGATAGGGAGGGTGCATCCTACGAGCAGTACTTC.

The rearrangement links TRBV12-5 to TRBJ2-1; a weak D match, TRBD2 (6 bases). This CDR3 is built from 16 residues. Looked up from germline, CDR1 is LGHNT and CDR2 is FRNRAP. Trimming removed 5 bases at V and 3 bases at J, with 17 bases between. This CDR3 reads CASGPSGTSYYNEQFF. CDR3 nucleotide sequence: TGTGCTAGTGGTCCGTCCGGGACTTCCTACTACAATGAGCAGTTCTTC.

The chain recombines TRBV6-5 with TRBJ2-1; 7 nucleotides agree with TRBD2. The CDR3 spans 15 residues. Unmatched junction bases numbered 8, after V lost 6 bases and J lost 3 bases. Germline V gene lookup returns CDR1 MNHEY and CDR2 SVGAGI. CDR3 residues: CASSYGAGNYNEQFF. The CDR3 DNA follows: TGTGCCAGCAGCTACGGAGCGGGGAACTACAATGAGCAGTTCTTC.

The chain carries TRBV11-2 and TRBJ2-1, with D hard to call. V shed 0 bases and J shed 0 bases, with 6 bases lying between them. The germline CDR1 and CDR2 sequences are SGHAT and FQNNGV. This CDR3 contains 15 residues. This CDR3 reads CASSLDPSSYNEQFF. Written as DNA, the CDR3 is TGTGCCAGCAGCTTAGACCCTAGCTCCTACAATGAGCAGTTCTTC.

V gene TRBV5-6 combines with J gene TRBJ1-2; 9 bases map to TRBD1. The CDR3 is made up of 13 amino acids. Per the germline V gene, CDR1 is SGHDT and CDR2 is YYEEEE. J was trimmed by 7 bases and V by 2 bases; bases with no gene match: 3. The CDR3 nucleotides read TGTGCCAGCAGCTTCGACAGGGGGGCTGGCTACACCTTC. The encoded protein is CASSFDRGAGYTF.

The rearrangement joins TRBV5-4 to TRBJ1-1; unclear D gene. The CDR3 runs to 13 residues. Trimming took off 2 bases at V and 1 base at J, with 6 bases between the two ends. The germline V gene encodes CDR1 SGHNT and CDR2 YYREEE (reference sequence). The CDR3 nucleotides are TGTGCCAGCAGCTTTAGACCGAACACTGAAGCTTTCTTT. Its translation is CASSFRPNTEAFF.

J is TRBJ2-6 and V is TRBV10-1, with D perhaps TRBD2 (6 bases). The CDR3 loop spans 16 amino acids. The germline CDR1 and CDR2 sequences are WNHNN and SYGVQD (reference sequence). V was shortened by 10 bases and J by 0 bases, with 16 bases between the two germline ends. The CDR3 spells CATRGTPYSGANVLTF. In DNA form, the CDR3 reads TGCGCCACACGGGGGACGCCCTACTCTGGGGCCAACGTCCTGACTTTC.

V and J are TRBV2 and TRBJ2-2; D gene unclear. The V gene's germline CDR1 is SNHLY and CDR2 FYNNEI. This CDR3 contains 15 residues. V lost 6 bases and J lost 0, with 11 bases in between. The CDR3 region has the DNA TGTGCCAGCAGCGTGACTCGATCGAACACCGGGGAGCTGTTTTTT. Translated, it gives CASSVTRSNTGELFF.

The V call is TRBV7-9, the J call TRBJ2-1, with TRBD2 identical over 9 bases. This CDR3 comprises 16 residues. Germline-derived CDR1 and CDR2 are SEHNR and FQNEAQ (reference sequence). J lost 3 bases, V lost 4 bases, and 7 bases had no gene match. Written as DNA, the CDR3 is TGTGCCAGCAGCTCCAGACTAGCGGTGGACTACAATGAGCAGTTCTTC. Residues: CASSSRLAVDYNEQFF.

The J gene is TRBJ2-1, the V gene TRBV5-1; D may be TRBD1 (5 bases). This CDR3 contains 14 residues. V was cut by 4 bases and J by 2 bases, with 10 bases left in between. CDR1 SGHRS and CDR2 YFSETQ come from the germline V gene. CDR3 in amino acids: CASSEQGTYNEQFF. The DNA of the CDR3 is TGCGCCAGCAGCGAGCAGGGTACCTACAATGAGCAGTTCTTC.

The chain is built from TRBV19 and TRBJ1-6; D may be TRBD1 (6 bases). V gave up 2 bases and J gave up 7 bases, with 12 bases separating them. Germline V lookup: CDR1 LNHDA, CDR2 SQIVND (reference sequence). The CDR3 sequence is 15 residues long. CDR3 region: CASSILDRGNSPLHF. DNA for the CDR3: TGTGCCAGTAGTATATTGGACAGAGGAAATTCACCCCTCCACTTT. Complete variable domain (other parts from reference TRBV19 and TRBJ1-6): DGGITQSPKYLFRKEGQNVTLSCEQNLNHDAMYWYRQDPGQGLRLIYYSQIVNDFQKGDIAEGYSVSREKKESFPLTVTSAQKNPTAFYLCASSILDRGNSPLHFGNGTRLTVT.

V is TRBV19 and J is TRBJ2-2, with D unresolved. Germline V gene sequence: CDR1 LNHDA, CDR2 SQIVND (reference sequence). The CDR3 is made up of 12 amino acids. V shed 6 bases and J shed 7 bases, with 9 bases lying between them. CDR3 amino acids: CASSPFVGELFF. The CDR3 region has the DNA TGTGCCAGTAGCCCGTTCGTCGGGGAGCTGTTTTTT.

The rearrangement links TRBV11-1 to TRBJ2-7; the match to TRBD1 covers 7 bases. Germline CDR1 and CDR2: SGHAT and FQDESV (reference sequence). The CDR3 runs 14 residues. With V trimmed by 5 bases and J by 4 bases, 8 bases remained unmatched. Written as DNA, the CDR3 is TGTGCCAGCAGCCAGAGACAGGGATCATACGAGCAGTACTTC. This gives the protein CASSQRQGSYEQYF.